This is a list of T cell receptor beta chains from one sample in a study of response to subunit inactivated influenza vaccine. TCRdb reprocessed the RT-PCR reads with MiXCR, giving one entry per CDR3 protein. The table shows around 520,000 distinct CDR3 sequences, with about 10% occurring only once. The sequencing here drew on PBMCs from blood, taken on the day of vaccination. The source is a man in his forties or fifties who received an inactivated influenza vaccine. Each CDR3 is given with its conserved first and last residue.

CASSYLDGGGSNEQFF | TRBV6-2/TRBV6-3
CASSRAGGMGYEQFF | TRBV7-2
CASSSADAGEPQHF | TRBV6-5
CASSVGHATYEQYF | TRBV11-2
CASRTNNGNTIYF | TRBV28
CSVEDHVAQYGYTF | TRBV29-1
CASSPVTGGIGTSADNEQFF | TRBV5-6
CASSQALAGGPYNEQFF | TRBV4-3
CASSVGDTHNEQFF | TRBV9
CSAHTSGGATQYF | TRBV20-1
CASSQDSDTQYF | TRBV14
CASSSSQGNEKLFF | TRBV5-1
CASSLGFGSSGANVLTF | TRBV7-2
CASSFGTGGPGNQPQHF | TRBV12-3/TRBV12-4
CASYGRGRNYEQYF | TRBV6-1
CASSALRGPGELFF | TRBV6-1
CASSPWEAETQYF | TRBV11-1
CSARDYRAAYNEQFF | TRBV20-1
CASSLGQGARERTGELFF | TRBV5-1
CASSSFSDTQYF | TRBV7-9
CASSLDLGDTQYF | TRBV11-2
CASSRVKGLADTQYF | TRBV6-1
CASSLSPQGISYNEQFF | TRBV5-1
CSVSKGTGVRNEQFF | TRBV29-1
CASSQGRAPYSNTEAFF | TRBV4-1
CSVEEGPSGGTDTQYF | TRBV29-1
CASRRGQEAYEQYF | TRBV12-3/TRBV12-4
CASSFGRAGYGYEQYF | TRBV11-2
CASSYSGAGDRTDTQYF | TRBV6-5
CSARALAVNYNEQFF | TRBV20-1
CASSPLNPGEEDEQFF | TRBV18
CASRVTSGFTDTQYF | TRBV12-3/TRBV12-4
CASSLGTNSYEQYF | TRBV5-1
CASNRDDYNEQFF | TRBV6-1
CASSPGQQSSYEQYF | TRBV5-1